The clone carrying this T cell receptor (beta chain) was seen ten or more times. Its specificity is not known. Trimming at V came to 6 bases and at J to 6 bases, leaving 12 bases not matched to a gene. This CDR3 has 17 amino acids. CDR1 SGHVS and CDR2 FQNEAQ come from the germline V gene. The data are from a study of T cells after yellow fever vaccination. Making TCR cDNA involved 5'RACE template switching, which added UMIs and a universal primer site. TCRdb passed the 5' RACE reads through MiXCR, listing each CDR3 protein once. Of around 50,000 distinct CDR3 sequences listed, around 7% were seen once; the top ten hold 28%. Study results and caveats: Post-booster samples contained most primary-vaccination clones (approximately 97% CD4, around 88% CD8). A small share of clonotypes appeared in both CD4 and CD8 compartments.

This material consisted of CD8+ T cells sorted from PBMCs, taken roughly 15 days after the first yellow fever vaccination. This sequence joins TRBV7-8 and TRBJ2-3; 13 nucleotides line up with TRBD2. This clonotype was obtained from a man younger than 35 who received the YFV17D yellow fever vaccine. CDR3 sequence (DNA): TGTGCCAGCAGTAGTCTGGAACTAGCGGGGGGGCGGGATACGCAGTATTTT. The encoded protein is CASSSLELAGGRDTQYF.